This T cell receptor (beta chain) was profiled in a study of blood T cell repertoires in COVID-19. The overall study: The samples span acute and convalescent COVID-19 from the United States, Italy and Spain.

Here immunoSEQ multiplex PCR was the method, and the copy in TCRdb shows in-frame clones only, minus some. The repertoire holds fewer than 90,000 clones, with roughly 86% as singletons. Trimming pared 1 base from V and 3 bases from J, leaving 10 bases between. Germline V gene sequence: CDR1 SGHRS, CDR2 YFSETQ. The CDR3 extends over 14 amino acids. This sequence was found in a man aged 50 to 59 with active or convalescent COVID-19. V and J are TRBV5-1 and TRBJ2-5, with D perhaps matching TRBD2 (6 bases). Sequencing was carried out using peripheral blood. In DNA form, the CDR3 reads TGCGCCAGCAGCTTGCTTGGAGGGGAAGAGACCCAGTACTTC. This sequence encodes CASSLLGGEETQYF.